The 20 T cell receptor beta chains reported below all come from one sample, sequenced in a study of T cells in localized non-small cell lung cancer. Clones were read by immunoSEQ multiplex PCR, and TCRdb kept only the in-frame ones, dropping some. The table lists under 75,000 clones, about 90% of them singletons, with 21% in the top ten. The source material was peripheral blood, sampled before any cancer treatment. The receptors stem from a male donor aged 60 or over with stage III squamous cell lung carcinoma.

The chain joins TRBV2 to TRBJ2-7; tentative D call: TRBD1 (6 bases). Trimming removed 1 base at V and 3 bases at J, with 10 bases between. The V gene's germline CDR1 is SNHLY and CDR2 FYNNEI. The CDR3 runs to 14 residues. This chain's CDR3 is CASSEGTGFYEQYV. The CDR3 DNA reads TGTGCCAGCAGTGAAGGCACAGGGTTCTACGAGCAGTACGTC.

The DNA of the CDR3 is TGTGCCAGCAGTTGGACTAGCGGTAAGGCCAATGAGCAGTTCTTC. It is translated as CASSWTSGKANEQFF. The chain uses TRBV2 and TRBJ2-1; 10 nucleotides match TRBD2. The germline CDR1 and CDR2 sequences are SNHLY and FYNNEI. V was pared by 5 bases and J by 6 bases, with 7 bases of the junction left unmatched. The CDR3 runs to 15 residues.

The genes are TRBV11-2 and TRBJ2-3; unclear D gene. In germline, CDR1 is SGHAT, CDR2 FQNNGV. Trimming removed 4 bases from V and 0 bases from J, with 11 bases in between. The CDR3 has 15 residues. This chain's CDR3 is CASSSSPLSTDTQYF. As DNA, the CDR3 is TGTGCCAGCAGCTCCAGCCCTCTTAGCACAGATACGCAGTATTTT.

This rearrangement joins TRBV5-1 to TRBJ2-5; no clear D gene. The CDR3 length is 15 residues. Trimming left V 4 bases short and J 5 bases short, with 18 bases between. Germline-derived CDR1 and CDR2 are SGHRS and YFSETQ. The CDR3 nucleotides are TGCGCCAGCAGCCTAACAGACTCCCTGTGGGAGACCCAGTACTTC. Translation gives CASSLTDSLWETQYF. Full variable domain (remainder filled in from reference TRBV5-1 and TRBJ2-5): KAGVTQTPRYLIKTRGQQVTLSCSPISGHRSVSWYQQTPGQGLQFLFEYFSETQRNKGNFPGRFSGRQFSNSRSEMNVSTLELGDSALYLCASSLTDSLWETQYFGPGTRLLVL.

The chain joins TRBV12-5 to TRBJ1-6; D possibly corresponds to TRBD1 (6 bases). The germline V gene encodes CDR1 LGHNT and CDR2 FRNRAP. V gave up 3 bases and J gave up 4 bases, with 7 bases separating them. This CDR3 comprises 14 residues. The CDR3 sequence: CASGFGQYNSPLHF. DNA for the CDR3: TGTGCTAGTGGTTTCGGACAGTATAATTCACCCCTCCACTTT.

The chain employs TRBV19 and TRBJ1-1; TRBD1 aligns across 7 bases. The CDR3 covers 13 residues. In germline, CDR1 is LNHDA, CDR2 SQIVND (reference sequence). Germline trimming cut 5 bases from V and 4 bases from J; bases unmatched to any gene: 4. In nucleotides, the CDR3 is TGTGCCAGTAGTGACAGGGCGCGCACTGAAGCTTTCTTT. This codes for CASSDRARTEAFF.

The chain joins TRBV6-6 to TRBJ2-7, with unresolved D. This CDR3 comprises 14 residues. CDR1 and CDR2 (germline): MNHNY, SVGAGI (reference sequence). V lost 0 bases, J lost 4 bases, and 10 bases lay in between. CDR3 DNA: TGTGCCAGCAGTTACTCGACGGGCTTATACGAGCAGTACGTC. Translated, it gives CASSYSTGLYEQYV.

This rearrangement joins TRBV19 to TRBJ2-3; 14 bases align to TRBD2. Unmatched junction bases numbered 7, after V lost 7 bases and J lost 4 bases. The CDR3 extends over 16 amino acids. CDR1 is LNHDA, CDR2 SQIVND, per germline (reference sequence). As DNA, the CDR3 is TGTGCCAGTAACCCCGGGACTAGCGGGGGAGCAGATACGCAGTATTTT. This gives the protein CASNPGTSGGADTQYF. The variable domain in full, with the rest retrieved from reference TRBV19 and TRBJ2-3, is DGGITQSPKYLFRKEGQNVTLSCEQNLNHDAMYWYRQDPGQGLRLIYYSQIVNDFQKGDIAEGYSVSREKKESFPLTVTSAQKNPTAFYLCASNPGTSGGADTQYFGPGTRLTVL.

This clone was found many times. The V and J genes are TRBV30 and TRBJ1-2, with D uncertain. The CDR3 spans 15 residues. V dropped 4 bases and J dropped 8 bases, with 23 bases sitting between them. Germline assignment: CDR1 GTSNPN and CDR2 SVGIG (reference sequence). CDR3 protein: CAWNTWTVPHRGYTF. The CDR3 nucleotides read TGTGCCTGGAATACATGGACCGTACCGCATCGGGGCTACACCTTC.

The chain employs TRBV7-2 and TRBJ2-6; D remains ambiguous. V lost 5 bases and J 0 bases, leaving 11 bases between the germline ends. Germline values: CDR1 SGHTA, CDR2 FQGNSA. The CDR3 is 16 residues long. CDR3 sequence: CASSRVSFSGANVLTF. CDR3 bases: TGTGCCAGCAGCCGGGTCTCCTTCTCTGGGGCCAACGTCCTGACTTTC.

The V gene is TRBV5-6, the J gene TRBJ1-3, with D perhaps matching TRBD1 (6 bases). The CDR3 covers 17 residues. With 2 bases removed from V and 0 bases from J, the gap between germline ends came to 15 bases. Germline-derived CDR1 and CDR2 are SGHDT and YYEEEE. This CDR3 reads CASSFRDIWSSGNTIYF. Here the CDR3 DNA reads TGTGCCAGCAGCTTCCGGGACATATGGAGCTCTGGAAACACCATATATTTT.

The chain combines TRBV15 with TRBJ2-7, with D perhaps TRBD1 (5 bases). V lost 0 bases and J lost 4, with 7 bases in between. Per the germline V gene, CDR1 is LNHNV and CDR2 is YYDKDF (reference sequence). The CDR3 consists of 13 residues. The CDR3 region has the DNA TGTGCCACCAGCAGAGATCAGGGTTACGAGCAGTACTTC. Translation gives CATSRDQGYEQYF.

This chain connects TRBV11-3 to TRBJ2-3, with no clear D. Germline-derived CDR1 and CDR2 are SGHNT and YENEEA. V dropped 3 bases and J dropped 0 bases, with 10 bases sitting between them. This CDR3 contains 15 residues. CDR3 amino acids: CASSLGLSSTDTQYF. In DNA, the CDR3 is TGTGCCAGCAGCTTGGGCCTATCTAGCACAGATACGCAGTATTTT.

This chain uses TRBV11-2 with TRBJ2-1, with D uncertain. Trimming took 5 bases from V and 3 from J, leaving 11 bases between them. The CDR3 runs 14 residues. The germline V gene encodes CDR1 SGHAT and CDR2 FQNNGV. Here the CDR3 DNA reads TGTGCCAGCAGCCGTGGGGTTAACTACAATGAGCAGTTCTTC. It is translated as CASSRGVNYNEQFF. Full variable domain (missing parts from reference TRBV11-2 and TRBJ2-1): EAGVAQSPRYKIIEKRQSVAFWCNPISGHATLYWYQQILGQGPKLLIQFQNNGVVDDSQLPKDRFSAERLKGVDSTLKIQPAKLEDSAVYLCASSRGVNYNEQFFGPGTRLTVL.

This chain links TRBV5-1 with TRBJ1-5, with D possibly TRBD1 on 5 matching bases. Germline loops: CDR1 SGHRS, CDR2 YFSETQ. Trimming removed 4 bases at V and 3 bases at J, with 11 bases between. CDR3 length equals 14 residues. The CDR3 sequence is CASSPGPNNQPQHF. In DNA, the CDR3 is TGCGCCAGCAGCCCGGGACCGAACAATCAGCCCCAGCATTTT.

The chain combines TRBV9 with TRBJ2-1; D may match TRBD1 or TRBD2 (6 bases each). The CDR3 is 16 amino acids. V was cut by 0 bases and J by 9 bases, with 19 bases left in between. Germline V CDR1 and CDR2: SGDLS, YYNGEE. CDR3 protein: CASSVALGGQESEQFF. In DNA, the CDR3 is TGTGCCAGCAGCGTAGCTTTGGGGGGCCAGGAGTCTGAGCAGTTCTTC.

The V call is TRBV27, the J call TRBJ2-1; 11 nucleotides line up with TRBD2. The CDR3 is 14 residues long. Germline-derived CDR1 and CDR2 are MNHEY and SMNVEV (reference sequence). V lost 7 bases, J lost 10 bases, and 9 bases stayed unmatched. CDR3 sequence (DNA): TGTGCCAGCACCCAGTCGACTAGCGGGGCAGAGCAGTTCTTC. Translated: CASTQSTSGAEQFF.

The CDR3 here is CASSTDRGPGNTIYF. The CDR3 nucleotides are TGTGCCAGTAGTACAGACAGGGGGCCTGGAAACACCATATATTTT. This chain connects TRBV19 to TRBJ1-3, with 10 bases identical to TRBD1. Unmatched junction bases numbered 2, after V lost 4 bases and J lost 2 bases. CDR1 LNHDA and CDR2 SQIVND come from the germline V gene (reference sequence). The CDR3 spans 15 residues. The whole variable domain, remainder taken from reference TRBV19 and TRBJ1-3, is DGGITQSPKYLFRKEGQNVTLSCEQNLNHDAMYWYRQDPGQGLRLIYYSQIVNDFQKGDIAEGYSVSREKKESFPLTVTSAQKNPTAFYLCASSTDRGPGNTIYFGEGSWLTVV.

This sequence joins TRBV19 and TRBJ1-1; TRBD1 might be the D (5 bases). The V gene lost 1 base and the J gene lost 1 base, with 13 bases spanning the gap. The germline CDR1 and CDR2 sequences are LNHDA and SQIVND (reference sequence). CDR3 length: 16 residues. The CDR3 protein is CASSIAQGGRNTEAFF. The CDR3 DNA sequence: TGTGCCAGTAGTATAGCCCAGGGAGGGAGGAACACTGAAGCTTTCTTT.

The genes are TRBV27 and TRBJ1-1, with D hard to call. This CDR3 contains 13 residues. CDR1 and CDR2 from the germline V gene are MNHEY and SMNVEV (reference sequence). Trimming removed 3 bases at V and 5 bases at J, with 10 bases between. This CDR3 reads CASSLRIGTEAFF. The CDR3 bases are TGTGCCAGCAGTTTGAGGATAGGGACTGAAGCTTTCTTT.